The 12 T cell receptor beta chains below come from one sample, sequenced in a study of ipilimumab plus nivolumab after autologous stem cell transplantation. TCRdb's copy holds only in-frame clones and misses some; the assay was immunoSEQ multiplex PCR. Of fewer than 85,000 clones listed, about 83% are singletons. Sequencing was performed on PBMCs, taken in a trial of ipilimumab plus nivolumab as post-transplant consolidation. These receptors were collected from a male donor with diffuse large B-cell lymphoma.

The chain has TRBV2 and TRBJ1-1, with a possible D match to TRBD1 (6 bases). In germline, CDR1 is SNHLY, CDR2 FYNNEI. V lost 6 bases, J lost 0 bases, and 11 bases lay in between. This CDR3 comprises 14 residues. The CDR3 sequence is CASRGDTLNTEAFF. As DNA, the CDR3 is TGTGCCAGCAGGGGGGACACCTTGAACACTGAAGCTTTCTTT.

The chain recombines TRBV5-4 with TRBJ1-2, with D maybe TRBD1 (5 bases). V lost 4 bases to trimming and J lost 4 bases, with 11 bases between them. The germline gives CDR1 SGHNT, CDR2 YYREEE (reference sequence). This CDR3 is built from 13 residues. As DNA, the CDR3 is TGTGCCAGCAGCCCCGGACAAAGCTATGGCTACACCTTC. It codes for CASSPGQSYGYTF.

The chain combines TRBV19 with TRBJ1-6; no definite D call. Germline-derived CDR1 and CDR2 are LNHDA and SQIVND (reference sequence). Trimming took off 6 bases at V and 7 bases at J, with 13 bases between the two ends. The CDR3 is made up of 14 amino acids. CDR3 amino acids: CASRSSHLNSPLHF. The DNA of the CDR3 is TGTGCCAGTAGATCGAGTCATCTCAATTCACCCCTCCACTTT. The full variable domain, its missing parts supplied by reference TRBV19 and TRBJ1-6, is DGGITQSPKYLFRKEGQNVTLSCEQNLNHDAMYWYRQDPGQGLRLIYYSQIVNDFQKGDIAEGYSVSREKKESFPLTVTSAQKNPTAFYLCASRSSHLNSPLHFGNGTRLTVT.

This clone was observed a few times. The chain joins TRBV29-1 to TRBJ1-1, with no clear D. Per the germline V gene, CDR1 is SQVTM and CDR2 is ANQGSEA. V was cut by 6 bases and J by 0 bases, with 11 bases left in between. The CDR3 spans 13 residues. This CDR3 reads CSVEDRMNTEAFF. CDR3 coding DNA: TGCAGCGTCGAGGACCGAATGAACACTGAAGCTTTCTTT.

This rearrangement joins TRBV4-3 to TRBJ2-1; D perhaps matches TRBD1 (6 bases). CDR1 is LGHNA and CDR2 is YSLEER in the germline V gene. CDR3 length equals 15 residues. Trimming took off 4 bases at V and 1 base at J, with 11 bases between the two ends. The CDR3 region has the DNA TGCGCCAGCAGCCGTACAGGGCTGTCCTACAATGAGCAGTTCTTC. This gives the protein CASSRTGLSYNEQFF.

The chain joins TRBV30 to TRBJ1-1, with TRBD1 matching over 7 bases. CDR3 length equals 13 residues. V was pared by 7 bases and J by 5 bases, with 10 bases of the junction left unmatched. Looked up from germline, CDR1 is GTSNPN and CDR2 is SVGIG (reference sequence). The DNA of the CDR3 is TGTGCCTCTCTCCGGGACAGACCGACTGAAGCTTTCTTT. As protein: CASLRDRPTEAFF.

The chain carries TRBV5-6 and TRBJ2-5; the match to TRBD2 covers 8 bases. V shed 5 bases and J 3 bases; nucleotides not matched to a gene: 3. Germline assignment: CDR1 SGHDT and CDR2 YYEEEE. The CDR3 has 13 amino acids. CDR3 sequence (DNA): TGTGCCAGCAGAACTAGCGGAAAAGAGACCCAGTACTTC. Its protein is CASRTSGKETQYF.

This chain connects TRBV19 to TRBJ2-3, with D perhaps assigned TRBD1 or TRBD2 (6 bases each). V gave up 5 bases and J gave up 2 bases, with 14 bases separating them. Germline CDR1 is LNHDA and CDR2 is SQIVND (reference sequence). The CDR3 spans 15 residues. CDR3 coding DNA: TGTGCCAGTAGTGCGGGGACAAGCCCCACAGATACGCAGTATTTT. Its translation is CASSAGTSPTDTQYF.

The DNA for the CDR3 is TGTGCCAGTAGTATTCGACAGGTCCTTAACTATGGCTACACCTTC. It yields the protein CASSIRQVLNYGYTF. The chain employs TRBV19 and TRBJ1-2, with D maybe TRBD1 (6 bases). The CDR3 has 15 residues. The ends were cut back, 3 bases at V and 1 base at J, with 12 bases in the middle. Germline V gene data show CDR1 as LNHDA and CDR2 as SQIVND (reference sequence).

The chain carries TRBV9 and TRBJ1-1; D not certain. V lost 0 bases to trimming and J lost 1 base, with 13 bases between them. The V gene's germline CDR1 is SGDLS and CDR2 YYNGEE. CDR3 length: 16 residues. Here the CDR3 reads CASSVGLRGANTEAFF. The CDR3 DNA reads TGTGCCAGCAGCGTAGGATTAAGAGGAGCGAACACTGAAGCTTTCTTT.

The chain uses TRBV7-9 and TRBJ1-1; the D is unclear. The CDR3 runs to 16 residues. With 1 base removed from V and 5 bases from J, the gap between germline ends came to 17 bases. Germline V gives CDR1 SEHNR, CDR2 FQNEAQ (reference sequence). The CDR3 loop is CASSLGTVVMMTEAFF. Written as DNA, the CDR3 is TGTGCCAGCAGCTTAGGGACCGTAGTCATGATGACTGAAGCTTTCTTT.

The V and J genes are TRBV11-2 and TRBJ1-2; TRBD1 aligns across 7 bases. After removal of 0 bases from V and 7 bases from J, the junction contained 2 bases not matched to a gene. Germline CDR1 and CDR2: SGHAT and FQNNGV. The CDR3 spans 13 residues. The CDR3 bases are TGTGCCAGCAGCTTAGAAGGGGGCACTGGCTACACCTTC. The encoded protein is CASSLEGGTGYTF.